This TCR beta chain was sequenced during a study of cytomegalovirus exposure and HLA in healthy donors. Points from the study as a whole: Per published reports, the classifier diagnosed cytomegalovirus status with high specificity and sensitivity.

Trimming left V 0 bases short and J 3 bases short, with 8 bases between. Germline loops: CDR1 SNHLY, CDR2 FYNNEI. The CDR3 extends over 14 amino acids. The PCR was carried out with 60 Vbeta primers and 13 Jbeta primers. The authors' processing: Per a later analysis, the number of unique TCR beta chains was about 80 million, of which 8.5 million to 11 million were shared. Generated by immunoSEQ multiplex PCR, the TCRdb table keeps only in-frame clones and is missing some. Clone size and the V and J calls come from that table; the DNA yielded D and trimming. Here the sample spans some 120,000 clones, 70% to 75% being singletons. This clone was seen once. Its antigen is undetermined.

This sequence joins TRBV2 and TRBJ1-2; D is possibly TRBD1 (5 bases). The sequence came from a woman aged 18-35 years in good health and CMV-seronegative. Sequenced input: PBMCs. The CDR3 DNA sequence: TGTGCCAGCAGTGAAGCAGGGGTGGACTATGGCTACACCTTC. Translating it yields CASSEAGVDYGYTF.